Sequencing of this T cell receptor beta chain was carried out in a study of neurological immune-mediated disorders. Study-wide results and limits: No CDR3 amino acid sequences were shared by expanded clones across subjects, suggesting private repertoires in all groups. Expansion of TCR clones was greatest in HTLV-1-associated myelopathy and smallest in multiple sclerosis, where it fell below that of healthy controls.

This clonotype was counted at least ten times. Antigen: not known. For the unsorted libraries, 2 million PBMCs stored at -80 C served as input. The cDNA was generated by 5'RACE with 10-nucleotide random UMIs. TCRdb reprocessed the 5' RACE reads with MiXCR, giving one entry per CDR3 protein. The sample includes about 40,000 distinct CDR3 sequences, over 12% of them seen just once. The specimen was PBMCs. The sequence derives from a woman aged 50 to 65 with HTLV-1-associated myelopathy (HAM/TSP).

The CDR3 DNA reads as TGCGCCAGCAGCTTACCGGGTAGCTCTGGGGCCAACGTCCTGACTTTC. Residues: CASSLPGSSGANVLTF. The chain uses TRBV5-1 and TRBJ2-6, with D hard to call. Germline V CDR1 and CDR2: SGHRS, YFSETQ. V was trimmed by 2 bases and J by 0 bases, leaving 9 bases between them. CDR3 size: 16 residues.